This T cell receptor (beta chain) appears in the sequencing data of a study of blood T cell repertoires in COVID-19. Overall study: The study drew acute and convalescent COVID-19 samples from the United States, Italy and Spain.

Enrollment of patients from Seattle took place during active infection, with longitudinal follow-up. CDR1 is SGHTA, CDR2 FQGTGA, per germline. The CDR3 is made up of 17 amino acids. Trimming cost V 5 bases and J 5 bases, with 24 bases left between them. Per the original methods: Using reference gene primer amplification, nucleated cell counts were estimated. This table comes from immunoSEQ multiplex PCR, and its TCRdb copy is limited to in-frame clones, with some not included. V and J calls plus clone size are reproduced from that table; the DNA served to infer D and trimming. The sample lists over 80,000 clones, around 67% occurring once.

This rearrangement joins TRBV7-3 to TRBJ2-5; D might be TRBD2 (10 bases). Material for sequencing was peripheral blood. This clonotype was sampled from a man between 65 and 80 years old with COVID-19, enrolled during active disease. The DNA of the CDR3 is TGTGCCAGCAGCCGGACAGGGGAGCGGGAGGGGGCGGAGACCCAGTACTTC. Protein: CASSRTGEREGAETQYF.